One T cell receptor beta chain is described in this entry. The CDR3 loop spans 14 amino acids. Per the germline V gene, CDR1 is SGHVS and CDR2 is FQNEAQ. The V segment lost 5 bases and the J segment 3 bases; nucleotides outside the gene matches: 5. This record comes from a study of cytomegalovirus exposure and HLA in healthy donors. The PCR contained 60 Vbeta and 13 Jbeta primers. Sequenced by immunoSEQ multiplex PCR; TCRdb stores in-frame clones only, minus some. Of about 140,000 clones in the sample, 60% to 80% were seen once. The receptor was derived from a woman in her forties or fifties in good health and CMV-seronegative. This rearrangement joins TRBV7-8 to TRBJ2-5, with TRBD2 identical over 8 bases. The source material was PBMCs. CDR3 in amino acids: CASSPFSGEETQYF. The CDR3 DNA reads as TGTGCCAGCAGCCCATTTAGCGGGGAAGAGACCCAGTACTTC.